The 19 T cell receptor beta chains given below trace back to one sample, sequenced in a study of blood T cells in healthy people across ages. The second PCR ran about 6 to 12 cycles with a sample-barcoded 5' primer and J-beta primers. One entry per CDR3 protein, called by TCRdb with MiXCR from the 5' RACE reads. In the table there are over 950,000 distinct CDR3 sequences, roughly two fifths of which are singletons. The material sequenced was blood. The receptor source for this set is a man aged 18 to 30 in good health.

This rearrangement joins TRBV19 to TRBJ1-2, with 8 bases that match TRBD1. V lost 3 bases, J lost 6 bases, and 3 bases stayed unmatched. Germline CDR1 reads LNHDA; CDR2 reads SQIVND (reference sequence). The CDR3 is 13 residues long. DNA of the CDR3: TGTGCCAGTAGTATGGGACAGGTAAATGGCTACACCTTC. This gives the protein CASSMGQVNGYTF. Supplemented by reference TRBV19 and TRBJ1-2, the full variable domain reads DGGITQSPKYLFRKEGQNVTLSCEQNLNHDAMYWYRQDPGQGLRLIYYSQIVNDFQKGDIAEGYSVSREKKESFPLTVTSAQKNPTAFYLCASSMGQVNGYTFGSGTRLTVV.

In its sample, this clonotype was seen a few times. The chain uses TRBV7-8 and TRBJ2-3; D tentatively reads TRBD1 or TRBD2 (5 bases each). This CDR3 contains 15 residues. The germline V gene has CDR1 SGHVS and CDR2 FQNEAQ. V dropped 1 base and J dropped 3 bases, with 11 bases sitting between them. The CDR3 region has the DNA TGTGCCAGCAGCTTAGTCGGGGCAGCTACAGATACGCAGTATTTT. The encoded protein is CASSLVGAATDTQYF.

The chain carries TRBV20-1 and TRBJ2-7; D perhaps matches TRBD1 (5 bases). Germline V gives CDR1 DFQATT, CDR2 SNEGSKA (reference sequence). Between the trimmed V and J ends, which lost 0 bases and 2 bases, there was a span of 14 bases. The CDR3 runs to 15 residues. The CDR3 loop reads CSARDSQGGPYEQYF. Here the CDR3 DNA reads TGCAGTGCTAGAGATTCCCAGGGTGGTCCCTACGAGCAGTACTTC.

V and J are TRBV28 and TRBJ1-2, with D tentatively TRBD1 (6 bases). The CDR3 has 15 residues. The V end lost 3 bases, the J end lost 8 bases, and 19 bases lay between the germline ends. Germline CDR1 and CDR2: MDHEN and SYDVKM. In DNA, the CDR3 is TGTGCCAGCAGTTTGGGGGGCAGGGGAGCTAGAGGCTACACCTTC. Translation: CASSLGGRGARGYTF.

This chain links TRBV5-6 with TRBJ1-6; D perhaps matches TRBD1 (6 bases). The CDR3 sequence is 17 residues long. Between the trimmed V and J ends, which lost 1 base and 7 bases, there was a span of 18 bases. Germline CDR1 is SGHDT and CDR2 is YYEEEE. Here the CDR3 reads CASSLKSGAGANSPLHF. CDR3 bases: TGTGCCAGCAGCTTGAAATCAGGGGCCGGAGCCAATTCACCCCTCCACTTT. The full variable domain, rest sourced from reference TRBV5-6 and TRBJ1-6, is DAGVTQSPTHLIKTRGQQVTLRCSPKSGHDTVSWYQQALGQGPQFIFQYYEEEERQRGNFPDRFSGHQFPNYSSELNVNALLLGDSALYLCASSLKSGAGANSPLHFGNGTRLTVT.

V gene TRBV7-2 combines with J gene TRBJ2-7; D is ambiguous. The CDR3 spans 14 residues. V lost 6 bases to trimming and J lost 1 base, with 13 bases between them. Germline CDR1 SGHTA, CDR2 FQGNSA. CDR3 region: CASSRDILSYEQYF. For the CDR3, the DNA is TGTGCCAGCAGTCGCGACATACTTTCCTACGAGCAGTACTTC.

The chain is built from TRBV27 and TRBJ1-5; 7 positions agree with TRBD1. CDR1 is MNHEY and CDR2 is SMNVEV in the germline V gene (reference sequence). This CDR3 is built from 14 residues. With 5 bases clipped from V and 7 bases from J, the junction kept 8 bases outside the gene matches. CDR3 bases: TGTGCCAGCAGTCAAGACAGGGTAGAACAGCCCCAGCATTTT. Translating it yields CASSQDRVEQPQHF.

This clonotype was counted only a few times. The chain has TRBV9 and TRBJ2-1; no clear D. The CDR3 is 12 amino acids. Germline V gives CDR1 SGDLS, CDR2 YYNGEE. Between the trimmed V and J ends, which lost 2 bases and 7 bases, there was a span of 7 bases. As DNA, the CDR3 is TGTGCCAGCAGCGTTGACGTTAATGAGCAGTTCTTC. Encoded protein: CASSVDVNEQFF. Combining the CDR3 with reference TRBV9 and TRBJ2-1 gives the whole variable domain DSGVTQTPKHLITATGQRVTLRCSPRSGDLSVYWYQQSLDQGLQFLIQYYNGEERAKGNILERFSAQQFPDLHSELNLSSLELGDSALYFCASSVDVNEQFFGPGTRLTVL.

Concerning this clonotype: The CDR3 does not close with the conserved phenylalanine or tryptophan, likely indicating a read error. The genes are TRBV4-2 and TRBJ1-1, with D unresolved. From germline, CDR1 is LGHNA and CDR2 YNFKEQ. The CDR3 is 14 amino acids. In DNA, the CDR3 is TGTGCCAGCGGCCAAGCAGGAGGGAACACTGAAGCTTTCGTT. This gives the protein CASGQAGGNTEAFV.

The V call is TRBV12-3 or TRBV12-4, the J call TRBJ1-4; D ambiguous. The CDR3 contains 14 residues. With 1 base removed from V and 10 bases from J, the gap between germline ends came to 13 bases. CDR3 loop: CASSLVEESRKLFF. In nucleotides, the CDR3 is TGTGCCAGCAGTTTAGTGGAGGAGAGCCGAAAACTGTTTTTT.

V usage is TRBV6-2 or TRBV6-3 and J usage is TRBJ1-1; maybe TRBD1 (6 bases). V was cut by 5 bases and J by 3 bases, with 22 bases left in between. In germline, CDR1 is MNHEY, CDR2 SVGEGT. CDR3 size: 17 residues. CDR3 nucleotide sequence: TGTGCCAGCAGTCCTCCCCCGCGACAGGTTTTGGACACTGAAGCTTTCTTT. Protein sequence: CASSPPPRQVLDTEAFF.

The V call is TRBV2, the J call TRBJ2-7; D unclear. Looked up from germline, CDR1 is SNHLY and CDR2 is FYNNEI. The CDR3 sequence is 12 residues long. Deletions cut 7 bases from V and 5 bases from J, with 12 bases between. The CDR3: CASIHSRDEQYF. CDR3 sequence (DNA): TGTGCCAGCATCCATTCCCGAGACGAGCAGTACTTC.

A single count supports this clonotype. The gene calls are TRBV6-2 or TRBV6-3 and TRBJ2-5, with 9 bases matching TRBD2. After removal of 4 bases from V and 3 bases from J, the junction contained 9 bases not matched to a gene. Germline loops: CDR1 MNHEY, CDR2 SVGEGT. The CDR3 runs 16 residues. The CDR3 nucleotides are TGTGCCAGCAGTTCCCCCCCCTTAGCGGGAGAAGAGACCCAGTACTTC. It yields the protein CASSSPPLAGEETQYF.

This rearrangement joins TRBV7-8 to TRBJ1-6, with D possibly TRBD1 on 5 matching bases. The CDR3 consists of 18 residues. Per the germline V gene, CDR1 is SGHVS and CDR2 is FQNEAQ. V dropped 2 bases and J dropped 0 bases, with 14 bases sitting between them. CDR3 amino acids: CASSLSGGASSYNSPLHF. For the CDR3, the DNA is TGTGCCAGCAGCTTATCAGGAGGGGCGAGCTCCTATAATTCACCCCTCCACTTT.

V usage is TRBV7-6 and J usage is TRBJ2-4; TRBD2 might be the D (5 bases). The J call could be wrong; TRBJ2-7 is a better fit for the DNA end. Per the germline V gene, CDR1 is SGHVS and CDR2 is FNYEAQ. This CDR3 is built from 14 residues. CDR3 protein: CASTIRPGTYEQYF. The CDR3 DNA follows: TGTGCCAGCACCATCAGGCCGGGAACCTACGAGCAGTACTTC.

The chain couples TRBV4-3 to TRBJ2-7; 9 bases align to TRBD1. The trim removed 0 bases at V and 10 bases at J, leaving 10 bases unmatched. CDR1 LGHNA and CDR2 YSLEER come from the germline V gene. The CDR3 consists of 15 residues. CDR3 in amino acids: CASSQDATGGQRQYF. The CDR3 nucleotides are TGCGCCAGCAGCCAAGATGCGACAGGGGGGCAACGACAGTACTTC.

V and J are TRBV2 and TRBJ2-3, with 9 bases matching TRBD2. CDR3 length: 17 amino acids. J was trimmed by 3 bases and V by 5 bases; bases with no gene match: 12. In germline, CDR1 is SNHLY, CDR2 FYNNEI. The CDR3 reads CASSSGVAGDFTDTQYF. In DNA, the CDR3 is TGTGCCAGCAGTTCCGGAGTAGCGGGGGATTTTACAGATACGCAGTATTTT.

This clonotype was seen a handful of times. The V call is TRBV19, the J call TRBJ1-2, with 8 positions matching TRBD1. Germline V lookup: CDR1 LNHDA, CDR2 SQIVND (reference sequence). J lost 7 bases, V lost 0 bases, and 19 bases had no gene match. The CDR3 length is 19 residues. Here the CDR3 DNA reads TGTGCCAGTAGTATAGATCTGTCTCCGGCCCGGACAGGGAGAGGTGGCTACACCTTC. Its translation is CASSIDLSPARTGRGGYTF.

The CDR3 loop reads CASSAGQGRPEAFF. The CDR3 DNA is TGTGCCAGCAGCGCCGGACAGGGACGGCCTGAAGCTTTCTTT. This sequence joins TRBV9 and TRBJ1-1; 8 bases are a match to TRBD1. This CDR3 is 14 amino acids long. The V segment lost 3 bases and the J segment 6 bases; nucleotides outside the gene matches: 7. Germline CDR1 SGDLS, CDR2 YYNGEE.